The sequence of this T cell receptor (beta chain) was determined in a study of CD8 T cells in ankylosing spondylitis. As to this clonotype: Its specificity is not known.

Whole-study findings and limits: Peripheral blood samples showed relatively rare disease-linked clones, and these clones were CD8+. Apparently characteristic of ankylosing spondylitis blood was a TCR beta motif (fewer than 10 highly homologous variants).

Each CDR3 protein is one row after TCRdb ran MiXCR on the 5' RACE reads. The sample lists roughly 350,000 distinct CDR3 sequences, 6.5% to 10% seen once, with just over 14% in the top ten. Germline CDR1 and CDR2: SGHRS and YFSETQ. Losses at the gene ends were 4 bases for V and 3 bases for J; bases not matched to a gene: 8. This CDR3 is built from 15 residues. The J gene is TRBJ2-7, the V gene TRBV5-1; 9 nucleotides align to TRBD2. The receptor was derived from a male donor with ankylosing spondylitis. The sample taken for sequencing was blood, either unsorted or a sorted T cell fraction (not recorded which). CDR3 region: CASSRVAGVVYEQYF. CDR3 DNA: TGCGCCAGCAGCAGGGTAGCGGGAGTTGTCTACGAGCAGTACTTC.